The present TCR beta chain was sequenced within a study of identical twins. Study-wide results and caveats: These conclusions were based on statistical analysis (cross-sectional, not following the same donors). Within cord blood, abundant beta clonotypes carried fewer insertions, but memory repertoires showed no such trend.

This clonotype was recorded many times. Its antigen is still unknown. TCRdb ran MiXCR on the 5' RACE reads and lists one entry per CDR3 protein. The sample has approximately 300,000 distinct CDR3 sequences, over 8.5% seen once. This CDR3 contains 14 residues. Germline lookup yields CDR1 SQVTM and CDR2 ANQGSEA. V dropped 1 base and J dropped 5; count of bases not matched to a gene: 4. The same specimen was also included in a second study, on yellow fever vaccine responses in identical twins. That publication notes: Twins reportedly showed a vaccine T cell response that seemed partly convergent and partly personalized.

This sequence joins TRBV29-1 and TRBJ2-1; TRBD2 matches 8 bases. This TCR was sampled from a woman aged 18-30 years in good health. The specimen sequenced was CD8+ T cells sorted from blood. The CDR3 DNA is TGCAGCGTTGAAGGGCGGGGGGCCGACAATGAGCAGTTCTTC. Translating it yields CSVEGRGADNEQFF.